One sample yielded the 11 T cell receptor beta chains listed below, sequenced in a study of beta chain features in type 1 diabetes. What was sequenced were expressed TCRB transcripts, since all of the isolated RNA had been reverse transcribed. Method: immunoSEQ multiplex PCR; TCRdb's copy keeps in-frame clones and lacks some. The sample yields fewer than 350,000 clones, roughly a fifth seen once. The specimen sequenced was naive CD4+ T cells from blood. These receptors were obtained from a young woman in good health.

This clone appeared a few times. The CDR3 reads CASSVGGFGGYTF. The CDR3 DNA sequence: TGTGCCAGCAGTGTGGGCGGGTTCGGAGGCTACACCTTC. J is TRBJ1-2 and V is TRBV2; no reliable D call. Trimming left V 4 bases short and J 8 bases short, with 14 bases between. This CDR3 spans 13 amino acids. Germline V CDR1 and CDR2: SNHLY, FYNNEI.

This clone was seen a few times. The chain couples TRBV10-3 to TRBJ2-3, with D perhaps matching TRBD1 (6 bases). CDR1 is ENHRY and CDR2 is SYGVKD in the germline V gene. CDR3 length equals 14 residues. V lost 6 bases to trimming and J lost 6 bases, with 16 bases between them. In DNA, the CDR3 is TGTGCCATCAGGAACAGGGAAAGTTCCGATACGCAGTATTTT. The encoded protein is CAIRNRESSDTQYF.

The V gene is TRBV18, the J gene TRBJ1-1; D gene unclear. The germline CDR1 and CDR2 sequences are KGHSH and LQKENI. The V end lost 2 bases, the J end lost 0 bases, and 4 bases lay between the germline ends. The CDR3 extends over 13 amino acids. For the CDR3, the DNA is TGTGCCAGCTCACCAAGAGTGAACACTGAAGCTTTCTTT. Translating gives CASSPRVNTEAFF.

The chain joins TRBV29-1 to TRBJ2-5; D is possibly TRBD2 (6 bases). The germline gives CDR1 SQVTM, CDR2 ANQGSEA. The V gene lost 7 bases and the J gene lost 5 bases, with 14 bases spanning the gap. The CDR3 has 12 amino acids. The CDR3 bases are TGCAGCGCCGGGACTGAAGGCGAGACCCAGTACTTC. The encoded protein is CSAGTEGETQYF.

DNA for the CDR3: TGTGCCTGGAGTGCCCGACAGCGTGGGGCCAACGTCCTGACTTTC. Protein sequence: CAWSARQRGANVLTF. The rearrangement links TRBV30 to TRBJ2-6, with D perhaps matching TRBD1 (5 bases). Trimming took 1 base from V and 3 from J, leaving 10 bases between them. Germline values: CDR1 GTSNPN, CDR2 SVGIG (reference sequence). The CDR3 length is 15 residues.

The chain combines TRBV30 with TRBJ1-1, with D maybe TRBD1 (5 bases). Trimming pared 5 bases from V and 1 base from J, leaving 11 bases between. CDR1 and CDR2 (germline): GTSNPN, SVGIG (reference sequence). The CDR3 loop spans 13 amino acids. The CDR3 sequence: CAWAGRRNTEAFF. The DNA of the CDR3 is TGTGCCTGGGCGGGACGGCGGAACACTGAAGCTTTCTTT.

Turning to this clone: Within the sample, other DNA sequences also encode this same CDR3. This chain links TRBV7-2 with TRBJ2-5; 8 bases are shared with TRBD1. The germline V gene encodes CDR1 SGHTA and CDR2 FQGNSA. There are 13 residues in the CDR3. The V gene end was trimmed by 3 bases and the J gene end by 5 bases; junction bases not matched to a gene: 2. The CDR3 protein is CASSFQGAETQYF. The DNA for the CDR3 is TGTGCCAGCAGCTTCCAGGGGGCTGAGACCCAGTACTTC. Full variable domain (remainder filled in from reference TRBV7-2 and TRBJ2-5): GAGVSQSPSNKVTEKGKDVELRCDPISGHTALYWYRQSLGQGLEFLIYFQGNSAPDKSGLPSDRFSAERTGGSVSTLTIQRTQQEDSAVYLCASSFQGAETQYFGPGTRLLVL.

The chain carries TRBV19 and TRBJ1-1; D gene unclear. CDR1 and CDR2 from the germline V gene are LNHDA and SQIVND (reference sequence). CDR3 length: 12 residues. V gave up 9 bases and J gave up 1 base, with 9 bases separating them. CDR3 protein: CASRHWNTEAFF. The DNA for the CDR3 is TGTGCCAGCCGACATTGGAACACTGAAGCTTTCTTT.

In this sample, this clone turned up a few times. The rearrangement uses TRBV4-1 and TRBJ2-7, with D possibly TRBD1 on 5 matching bases. Germline V gene lookup returns CDR1 MGHRA and CDR2 YSYEKL. V shed 2 bases and J shed 3 bases, with 11 bases lying between them. The CDR3 totals 14 residues. CDR3 sequence (DNA): TGCGCCAGCAGCCAACCCAACCAGGGCTACGAGCAGTACTTC. Protein sequence: CASSQPNQGYEQYF.

The DNA for the CDR3 is TGCGCCAGCAGCTTTGACAGGGTCGCAACAGATACGCAGTATTTT. Translated, it gives CASSFDRVATDTQYF. J is TRBJ2-3 and V is TRBV5-1; 7 bases agree with TRBD1. V lost 2 bases, J lost 3 bases, and 6 bases stayed unmatched. From germline, CDR1 is SGHRS and CDR2 YFSETQ. The CDR3 contains 15 residues.

The chain joins TRBV5-1 to TRBJ2-5; D not certain. The ends were cut back, 0 bases at V and 5 bases at J, with 11 bases in the middle. The CDR3 has 14 amino acids. The germline CDR1 and CDR2 sequences are SGHRS and YFSETQ. In nucleotides, the CDR3 is TGCGCCAGCAGCTTGGCTGGCAGACATGAGACCCAGTACTTC. Translated, it gives CASSLAGRHETQYF.